This TCR beta chain was captured in a study of OX40 agonist ivuxolimab in advanced cancers. Repertoires were generated with immunoSEQ multiplex PCR, while TCRdb's copy carries only in-frame clones and drops some. The sample shows 68,000 or so clones, around four fifths of them seen only once. Material: CD4+ or CD8+ T cells sorted from blood, obtained in a trial of the OX40 agonist ivuxolimab. The clonotype originates from an adult with an advanced solid tumor such as melanoma, head and neck, liver or kidney cancer.

The CDR3 sequence is CASRVTLDGYTF. DNA of the CDR3: TGTGCCAGCCGGGTTACCCTTGATGGCTACACCTTC. This chain links TRBV2 with TRBJ1-2; D call uncertain. The V and J ends lost 8 bases and 6 bases respectively, with 13 bases between them. The CDR3 sequence is 12 residues long. In germline, CDR1 is SNHLY, CDR2 FYNNEI.